This TCR beta chain was documented in a study of memory CD4+ T cells and cytomegalovirus serostatus. In the study overall: Donors were healthy Belgian adults, 9 CMV seropositive and 24 seronegative. Findings and limits, study-wide: CD4+ memory repertoires contained about 40% of the 164 reported CMV TCRbeta sequences. The CMV-associated TCR signature appears largely within the CD4+ memory repertoire.

The sort gate was single viable CD3+CD4+CD8-CD45RO+ cells for memory CD4+ T cells. This CDR3 has 19 residues. V dropped 0 bases and J dropped 0; count of bases not matched to a gene: 10. Per germline, CDR1 SGHDN and CDR2 FVKESK. Concerning this clone: The antigen is undetermined.

Original processing notes: After removing out-of-frame reads, around 2 million distinct TCRbeta sequences remained. TCRdb's table, derived via immunoSEQ multiplex PCR, lists solely in-frame clones and lacks some. V and J calls and clone size are given by that table; D and trimming were obtained from the DNA. The data contain tens of thousands of clones, roughly 80% of them singletons. Sequenced: memory CD4+ T cells from blood. The clonotype was recovered from an adult in good health and CMV-seronegative. Some clones in this sample may be carry-over from other donors' samples. This chain links TRBV14 with TRBJ2-5, with 10 bases aligning to TRBD2. Written as DNA, the CDR3 is TGTGCCAGCAGCCAAGATTACCCGGGACTAGCGCCCTACCAAGAGACCCAGTACTTC. Amino acids: CASSQDYPGLAPYQETQYF.